These 24 T cell receptor beta chains were sequenced from one sample in a study of cytomegalovirus exposure and HLA in healthy donors (TCRdb year 2017). The library relied on the immunoSEQ multiplex PCR assay. For the multiplex PCR, a mixture combining 60 forward primers for TCR Vbeta segments and 13 reverse primers for TCR Jbeta segments was used. As stored in TCRdb, this immuneACCESS dataset retains in-frame rearrangements with V and J assigned. A fraction of the clones does not appear; measured against another copy, unresolved V genes explain less than half of the discrepancy, and the remainder lacks a known reason. This sample lists 140,000 or so clones; approximately 84% were detected once. In total, the top ten clones hold roughly 9.7% of the sample. Sequences were obtained from PBMCs. The source is a woman aged 55-69 years in good health and CMV-seropositive.

The rearrangement uses TRBV7-9 and TRBJ2-5, with D possibly matching TRBD1 (6 bases). CDR3 length: 17 residues. CDR1 and CDR2 from the germline V gene are SEHNR and FQNEAQ (reference sequence). Deletions cut 3 bases from V and 0 bases from J, with 17 bases between. CDR3 DNA: TGTGCCAGCAGCTTTCTCCGGGACATTTTCGACCAAGAGACCCAGTACTTC. This sequence encodes CASSFLRDIFDQETQYF. Looking up the rest from reference TRBV7-9 and TRBJ2-5 gives the full variable domain: DTGVSQNPRHKITKRGQNVTFRCDPISEHNRLYWYRQTLGQGPEFLTYFQNEAQLEKSRLLSDRFSAERPKGSFSTLEIQRTEQGDSAMYLCASSFLRDIFDQETQYFGPGTRLLVL.

The chain carries TRBV28 and TRBJ1-2; 9 bases are a match to TRBD1. Losses at the gene ends were 3 bases for V and 0 bases for J; bases not matched to a gene: 14. Germline CDR1 reads MDHEN; CDR2 reads SYDVKM. CDR3 size: 19 residues. The CDR3: CASSFPGGTGQGPNYGYTF. The CDR3 region has the DNA TGTGCCAGCAGTTTCCCCGGGGGGACGGGACAGGGTCCTAACTATGGCTACACCTTC.

The genes are TRBV6-1 and TRBJ2-7, with 8 bases identical to TRBD1. Germline trimming cut 0 bases from V and 2 bases from J; bases unmatched to any gene: 6. This CDR3 has 16 residues. In germline, CDR1 is MNHNS, CDR2 SASEGT. Written as DNA, the CDR3 is TGTGCCAGCAGTGAAGCTGGGACAGGTTTAACCTACGAGCAGTACTTC. Protein: CASSEAGTGLTYEQYF.

V and J are TRBV4-3 and TRBJ1-2; the D is unclear. CDR1 and CDR2 from the germline V gene are LGHNA and YSLEER. The CDR3 has 16 residues. The V end lost 0 bases, the J end lost 3 bases, and 14 bases lay between the germline ends. The CDR3 reads CASSQDQHRGDYGYTF. The CDR3 nucleotides read TGCGCCAGCAGCCAAGATCAACACCGAGGAGACTATGGCTACACCTTC.

In DNA, the CDR3 is TGCGCCAGCAGCCCGGGGACAGATACCTTTGTAAACACCATATATTTT. As protein: CASSPGTDTFVNTIYF. V gene TRBV5-1 combines with J gene TRBJ1-3, with 7 bases aligning to TRBD1. The CDR3 consists of 16 residues. Germline V gene sequence: CDR1 SGHRS, CDR2 YFSETQ. The J segment lost 6 bases and the V segment lost 4 bases, leaving 13 bases of the junction unmatched.

The genes are TRBV28 and TRBJ1-4; D may be TRBD1 (5 bases). V lost 2 bases and J lost 6, with 16 bases in between. CDR3 length: 16 residues. Germline V lookup: CDR1 MDHEN, CDR2 SYDVKM. Here the CDR3 reads CASSLPSLSGDEKLFF. CDR3 DNA: TGTGCCAGCAGTTTACCCTCGCTCTCGGGGGATGAAAAACTGTTTTTT.

The V and J genes are TRBV5-6 and TRBJ1-1, with 8 positions matching TRBD1. V lost 0 bases and J lost 5; bases outside the gene matches: 9. Germline lookup yields CDR1 SGHDT and CDR2 YYEEEE. This CDR3 region has 16 residues. In DNA, the CDR3 is TGTGCCAGCAGCTTGGTCGGGGACAGGACGTGGACTGAAGCTTTCTTT. It codes for CASSLVGDRTWTEAFF.

The chain joins TRBV28 to TRBJ2-3; 8 nucleotides match TRBD1. This CDR3 is built from 16 residues. V lost 2 bases to trimming and J lost 0 bases; unmatched junction nucleotides: 4. Germline CDR1 MDHEN, CDR2 SYDVKM. CDR3 coding DNA: TGTGCCAGCAGTTTACAGGGGGCTCTTAGCACAGATACGCAGTATTTT. It is translated as CASSLQGALSTDTQYF.

V is TRBV28 and J is TRBJ1-5; perhaps TRBD1 as D (6 bases). In germline, CDR1 is MDHEN, CDR2 SYDVKM. Trimming took 7 bases from V and 6 from J, leaving 19 bases between them. The CDR3 extends over 15 amino acids. The CDR3 DNA sequence: TGTGCCAGCACACCTGCATGGGGGCTAGGTCAGCCCCAGCATTTT. It translates to CASTPAWGLGQPQHF.

A few counts support this clone. The V gene is TRBV5-1, the J gene TRBJ2-2; 7 bases align to TRBD2. Germline V gives CDR1 SGHRS, CDR2 YFSETQ. With V trimmed by 0 bases and J by 2 bases, 13 bases remained unmatched. The CDR3 totals 19 residues. This CDR3 is CASSLAHRVGRQNTGELFF. CDR3 sequence (DNA): TGCGCCAGCAGCTTGGCCCATCGAGTCGGGAGGCAAAACACCGGGGAGCTGTTTTTT.

The chain recombines TRBV5-1 with TRBJ1-4; D possibly corresponds to TRBD1 (6 bases). The CDR3 contains 16 residues. The germline gives CDR1 SGHRS, CDR2 YFSETQ. The ends were cut back, 0 bases at V and 7 bases at J, with 16 bases in the middle. CDR3 bases: TGCGCCAGCAGCTTGGGGTCCGCACAGGGCGGTGAAAAACTGTTTTTT. Amino acid sequence: CASSLGSAQGGEKLFF.

J is TRBJ2-5 and V is TRBV7-3; the match to TRBD2 covers 8 bases. This CDR3 is built from 15 residues. J lost 2 bases, V lost 5 bases, and 7 bases had no gene match. From germline, CDR1 is SGHTA and CDR2 FQGTGA. The CDR3 DNA reads TGTGCCAGCAGCCCAGTCGGGGGGGGACAAGAGACCCAGTACTTC. This translates into CASSPVGGGQETQYF.

The chain recombines TRBV7-6 with TRBJ2-2; D unresolved. Germline loops: CDR1 SGHVS, CDR2 FNYEAQ. With 5 bases removed from V and 0 bases from J, the gap between germline ends came to 10 bases. There are 15 residues in the CDR3. This CDR3 reads CASSPSGPNTGELFF. DNA for the CDR3: TGTGCCAGCAGCCCCTCAGGCCCGAACACCGGGGAGCTGTTTTTT.

V is TRBV18 and J is TRBJ2-1; D may be TRBD1 (6 bases). The CDR3 runs 12 residues. The germline V gene has CDR1 KGHSH and CDR2 LQKENI. V shed 6 bases and J shed 8 bases, with 11 bases lying between them. CDR3 in DNA: TGTGCCAGCTCTCTAAACAGGGATGAGCAGTTCTTC. Translating it yields CASSLNRDEQFF.

This clone was seen a single time. The rearrangement joins TRBV19 to TRBJ1-1, with D possibly matching TRBD1 (5 bases). V was trimmed by 4 bases and J by 5 bases, leaving 11 bases between them. The germline gives CDR1 LNHDA, CDR2 SQIVND (reference sequence). The CDR3 length is 13 residues. The CDR3 reads CASSKDGGTEAFF. CDR3 nucleotide sequence: TGTGCCAGTAGTAAAGACGGGGGGACTGAAGCTTTCTTT.

This sequence joins TRBV28 and TRBJ2-7, with TRBD2 matching over 11 bases. The CDR3 is 15 amino acids. Germline V gene sequence: CDR1 MDHEN, CDR2 SYDVKM. After removal of 5 bases from V and 4 bases from J, the junction contained 7 bases not matched to a gene. The CDR3 loop reads CASSPLAGGRYEQYF. The CDR3 DNA is TGTGCCAGCAGTCCTCTAGCGGGAGGTCGGTACGAGCAGTACTTC.

The J gene is TRBJ2-5, the V gene TRBV27, with 7 bases lining up with TRBD1. V was clipped by 5 bases and J by 5 bases; unmatched bases: 5. Germline CDR1 and CDR2: MNHEY and SMNVEV (reference sequence). This CDR3 has 13 amino acids. The CDR3 nucleotides are TGTGCCAGCAGTCAGACAGGGTTGGAGACCCAGTACTTC. Translation gives CASSQTGLETQYF.

The chain couples TRBV10-2 to TRBJ1-4; possible D gene TRBD1, 6 bases. The V end was cut by 3 bases, the J end by 2 bases, with 10 bases between. Germline-derived CDR1 and CDR2 are WSHSY and SAAADI. This CDR3 is 15 amino acids long. The CDR3 spells CASSDNQGTNEKLFF. The CDR3 DNA is TGCGCCAGCAGTGACAATCAGGGGACTAATGAAAAACTGTTTTTT.

The gene calls are TRBV28 and TRBJ2-1; 7 nucleotides match TRBD2. Germline CDR1 reads MDHEN; CDR2 reads SYDVKM. V lost 4 bases to trimming and J lost 6 bases; unmatched junction nucleotides: 9. The CDR3 runs 15 residues. The CDR3: CASSSPSGTRNEQFF. The CDR3 coding sequence is TGTGCCAGCAGTTCCCCAAGCGGGACGCGCAATGAGCAGTTCTTC.

The gene calls are TRBV10-3 and TRBJ1-4; the match to TRBD1 covers 7 bases. Trimming cost V 6 bases and J 8 bases; bases outside gene matches: 6. The germline gives CDR1 ENHRY, CDR2 SYGVKD. This CDR3 has 13 residues. The chain's CDR3 is CAIRRGPEEKLFF. The CDR3 coding sequence is TGTGCCATCAGGAGGGGGCCAGAAGAAAAACTGTTTTTT.

This chain connects TRBV5-6 to TRBJ2-3; 7 bases match TRBD2. The trim removed 4 bases at V and 4 bases at J, leaving 6 bases unmatched. This CDR3 has 14 residues. The germline V gene has CDR1 SGHDT and CDR2 YYEEEE. The DNA of the CDR3 is TGTGCCAGCAGCCCAGCGGGATACCCAGATACGCAGTATTTT. It codes for CASSPAGYPDTQYF.

The chain couples TRBV7-8 to TRBJ2-6; D possibly corresponds to TRBD2 (5 bases). The CDR3 runs to 11 residues. V dropped 5 bases and J dropped 15 bases, with 11 bases sitting between them. The germline V gene has CDR1 SGHVS and CDR2 FQNEAQ. The CDR3 region is CASSPEVDLTF. Here the CDR3 DNA reads TGTGCCAGCAGCCCGGAGGTAGACCTGACTTTC.

The rearrangement joins TRBV11-2 to TRBJ1-5; no definite D call. The ends were cut back, 8 bases at V and 2 bases at J, with 16 bases in the middle. The CDR3 totals 15 residues. The germline V gene has CDR1 SGHAT and CDR2 FQNNGV. The CDR3 nucleotides read TGTGCCAGCCCTTTGGGAGGCGATGGCAATCAGCCCCAGCATTTT. Residues: CASPLGGDGNQPQHF.

The chain employs TRBV28 and TRBJ2-7; the match to TRBD2 covers 11 bases. Germline V gene data show CDR1 as MDHEN and CDR2 as SYDVKM. With 3 bases clipped from V and 6 bases from J, the junction kept 7 bases outside the gene matches. CDR3 length equals 15 residues. This chain's CDR3 is CASSFQLAGVGEQYF. The CDR3 nucleotides are TGTGCCAGCAGTTTTCAACTAGCGGGAGTGGGCGAGCAGTACTTC.